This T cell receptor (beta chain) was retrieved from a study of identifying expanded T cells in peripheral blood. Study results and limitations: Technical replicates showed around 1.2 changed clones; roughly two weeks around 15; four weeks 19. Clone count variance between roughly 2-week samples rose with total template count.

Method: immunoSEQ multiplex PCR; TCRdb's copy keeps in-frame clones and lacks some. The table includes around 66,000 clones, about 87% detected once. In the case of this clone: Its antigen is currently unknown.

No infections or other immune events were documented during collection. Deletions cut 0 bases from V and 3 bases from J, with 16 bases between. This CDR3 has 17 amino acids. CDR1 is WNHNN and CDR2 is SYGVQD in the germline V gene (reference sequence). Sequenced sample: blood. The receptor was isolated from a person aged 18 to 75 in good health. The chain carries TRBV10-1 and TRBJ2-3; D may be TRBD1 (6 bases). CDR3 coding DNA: TGCGCCAGCAGTGAGTCCGGTCCAGGGGTTGGTACAGATACGCAGTATTTT. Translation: CASSESGPGVGTDTQYF.